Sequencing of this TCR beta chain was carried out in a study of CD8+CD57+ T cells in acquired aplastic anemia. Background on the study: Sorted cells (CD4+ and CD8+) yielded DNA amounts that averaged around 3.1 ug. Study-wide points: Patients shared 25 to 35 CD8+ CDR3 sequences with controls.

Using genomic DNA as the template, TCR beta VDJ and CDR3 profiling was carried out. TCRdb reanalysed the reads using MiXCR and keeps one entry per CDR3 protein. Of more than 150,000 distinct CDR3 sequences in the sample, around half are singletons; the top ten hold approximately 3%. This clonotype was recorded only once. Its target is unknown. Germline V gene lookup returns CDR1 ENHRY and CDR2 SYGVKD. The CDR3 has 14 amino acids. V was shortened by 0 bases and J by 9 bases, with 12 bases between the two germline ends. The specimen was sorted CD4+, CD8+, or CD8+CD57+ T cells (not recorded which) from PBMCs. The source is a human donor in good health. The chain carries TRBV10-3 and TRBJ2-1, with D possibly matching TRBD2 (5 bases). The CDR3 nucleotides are TGTGCCATCAGTGAGTCGCAAGTGGGGAGTGAGCAGTTCTTC. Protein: CAISESQVGSEQFF.